The next 19 T cell receptor beta chains were all read from a single sample in a study of T cells in Graves' hyperthyroidism and ophthalmopathy. RNA transcripts served as the template for amplifying TCR beta CDR3 regions. The HTBI primer set drove a first-round RT-PCR of the TCR CDR3. TCRdb used MiXCR to reprocess the multiplex PCR reads, holding one entry per CDR3 protein. The table lists 650,000 to 750,000 distinct CDR3 sequences, 14% of them singletons. The sequenced sample was blood. These receptors were taken from a woman aged 18-35 years with Graves' hyperthyroidism.

The sample holds many counts of this clonotype. The chain has TRBV11-1 and TRBJ2-1, with unresolved D. V shed 5 bases and J shed 9 bases, with 20 bases lying between them. The germline CDR1 and CDR2 sequences are SGHAT and FQDESV (reference sequence). The CDR3 runs 15 residues. The CDR3 protein is CASSLLGPALGEQFF. In DNA, the CDR3 is TGTGCCAGCAGCCTCCTCGGGCCAGCCTTGGGTGAGCAGTTCTTC. Complete variable domain (other parts from reference TRBV11-1 and TRBJ2-1): EAEVAQSPRYKITEKSQAVAFWCDPISGHATLYWYRQILGQGPELLVQFQDESVVDDSQLPKDRFSAERLKGVDSTLKIQPAELGDSAMYLCASSLLGPALGEQFFGPGTRLTVL.

This clonotype was counted many times. The V and J genes are TRBV2 and TRBJ2-7; no definite D call. Trimming shortened V by 4 bases and J by 1 base, and 14 bases separated the two germline ends. The CDR3 is 15 amino acids. Germline V gives CDR1 SNHLY, CDR2 FYNNEI. Here the CDR3 DNA reads TGTGCCAGCAGTGGCGGCCCAGGACCGTCCTACGAGCAGTACTTC. This translates into CASSGGPGPSYEQYF.

This chain joins TRBV7-9 and TRBJ1-1, with D possibly being TRBD1 (6 bases). The V end was cut by 5 bases, the J end by 1 base, with 14 bases between. Germline V gene lookup returns CDR1 SEHNR and CDR2 FQNEAQ (reference sequence). This CDR3 has 15 amino acids. The chain's CDR3 is CASSASGGANTEAFF. The CDR3 nucleotides are TGTGCCAGCAGCGCCTCCGGGGGCGCGAACACTGAAGCTTTCTTT.

This clonotype has more than one count but fewer than ten. This chain links TRBV7-9 with TRBJ2-5; 9 nucleotides align to TRBD1. In germline, CDR1 is SEHNR, CDR2 FQNEAQ (reference sequence). V lost 4 bases, J lost 5 bases, and 5 bases stayed unmatched. The CDR3 is 14 residues long. The CDR3 DNA reads TGTGCCAGCAGCTCCGGGACAGGGCGGGAGACCCAGTACTTC. This codes for CASSSGTGRETQYF.

This clonotype has more than one count but fewer than ten. The V and J genes are TRBV7-3 and TRBJ2-3; TRBD2 agrees at 10 bases. CDR3 length equals 16 residues. J lost 2 bases, V lost 4 bases, and 6 bases had no gene match. Germline CDR1 reads SGHTA; CDR2 reads FQGTGA. DNA of the CDR3: TGTGCCAGCAGCTACTCGGGACTAGCGACCACAGATACGCAGTATTTT. Residues: CASSYSGLATTDTQYF. Looking up the rest from reference TRBV7-3 and TRBJ2-3 gives the full variable domain: GAGVSQTPSNKVTEKGKYVELRCDPISGHTALYWYRQSLGQGPEFLIYFQGTGAADDSGLPNDRFFAVRPEGSVSTLKIQRTERGDSAVYLCASSYSGLATTDTQYFGPGTRLTVL.

The V call is TRBV6-1, the J call TRBJ1-5; D is ambiguous. The germline V gene encodes CDR1 MNHNS and CDR2 SASEGT. The CDR3 sequence is 18 residues long. V lost 7 bases and J lost 2, with 24 bases in between. As DNA, the CDR3 is TGTGCCAGCACCCTTATATCGCCTCCCCTCGGCGGCAATCAGCCCCAGCATTTT. It is translated as CASTLISPPLGGNQPQHF.

The chain links TRBV7-9 to TRBJ1-5, with TRBD1 matching 7 bases. V trimming: 5 bases; J trimming: 7 bases; junction bases outside the gene matches: 2. The CDR3 totals 12 residues. Germline CDR1 is SEHNR and CDR2 is FQNEAQ (reference sequence). CDR3 DNA sequence: TGTGCCAGCAGCCAGGGGGAACAGCCCCAGCATTTT. Protein product: CASSQGEQPQHF.

As regards this clonotype: A much more abundant neighbour one base away suggests this may be a read error. This chain uses TRBV27 with TRBJ2-1; 9 bases agree with TRBD2. The CDR3 is made up of 19 amino acids. Germline V gene sequence: CDR1 MNHEY, CDR2 SMNVEV (reference sequence). CDR3 nucleotides: TGTGCCAGCAGTTTACTTGGTAGCGGGAGTCGGGGGCACGGCAATGAGGAGTTCTTC. It specifies CASSLLGSGSRGHGNEEFF.

The CDR3 coding sequence is TGCAGTGCCAGTAGACTTGCCCAAGAGGGTCAGCCCCAGCATTTT. Its translation: CSASRLAQEGQPQHF. The genes are TRBV20-1 and TRBJ1-5; D is unresolved. The ends were cut back, 6 bases at V and 6 bases at J, with 21 bases in the middle. CDR3 size: 15 residues. The germline gives CDR1 DFQATT, CDR2 SNEGSKA (reference sequence).

Many counts were recorded for this clonotype. CDR3 sequence: CASRSPDRVGEQYF. Written as DNA, the CDR3 is TGTGCCAGCAGATCGCCCGACAGGGTGGGGGAGCAGTACTTC. This rearrangement joins TRBV28 to TRBJ2-7; 7 nucleotides match TRBD1. Losses at the gene ends were 6 bases for V and 7 bases for J; bases not matched to a gene: 12. This CDR3 is 14 amino acids long. Germline V CDR1 and CDR2: MDHEN, SYDVKM.

This clonotype was recorded at least ten times. The V gene is TRBV20-1, the J gene TRBJ2-1; the D is unclear. Per germline, CDR1 DFQATT and CDR2 SNEGSKA (reference sequence). CDR3 length equals 16 residues. V shed 0 bases and J shed 0 bases, with 12 bases lying between them. The CDR3 DNA reads as TGCAGTGCTAGAGATCTCCCGGAGAGCTCCTACAATGAGCAGTTCTTC. Its protein is CSARDLPESSYNEQFF.

This clonotype was found many times. V is TRBV3-1 and J is TRBJ1-1, with D perhaps matching TRBD1 (5 bases). V was clipped by 3 bases and J by 2 bases, with 10 bases between them. This CDR3 comprises 14 residues. Per germline, CDR1 LGHDT and CDR2 YNNKEL (reference sequence). CDR3 in amino acids: CASSHIDRNTEAFF. CDR3 DNA sequence: TGTGCCAGCAGCCATATTGACAGAAACACTGAAGCTTTCTTT.

This chain joins TRBV5-1 and TRBJ1-2; D call uncertain. V lost 1 base and J 7 bases, leaving 11 bases between the germline ends. Germline V CDR1 and CDR2: SGHRS, YFSETQ. The length of the CDR3 is 13 residues. The CDR3, as DNA: TGCGCCAGCAGCTTGTCCGGGTTCTCTGGCTACACCTTC. This sequence encodes CASSLSGFSGYTF.

This clonotype appeared once. The J gene is TRBJ2-4, the V gene TRBV19, with TRBD1 as a possible D gene (10 bases). The CDR3 runs 20 residues. Germline V CDR1 and CDR2: LNHDA, SQIVND (reference sequence). The V end was cut by 0 bases, the J end by 4 bases, with 25 bases between. This chain's CDR3 is CASSIDSRQGAGGAKNIQYF. DNA for the CDR3: TGTGCCAGTAGTATAGATTCGAGACAGGGGGCGGGAGGGGCTAAAAACATTCAGTACTTC.

The table lists this clonotype with many counts. The V call is TRBV12-3 or TRBV12-4, the J call TRBJ1-5; 8 bases are a match to TRBD1. The CDR3 has 15 amino acids. V was clipped by 6 bases and J by 1 base; unmatched bases: 5. CDR3 sequence reads: CASRGQGGSNQPQHF. The CDR3 DNA is TGTGCCAGCAGAGGACAGGGTGGGAGCAATCAGCCCCAGCATTTT.

A few counts support this clonotype. The chain combines TRBV6-7 with TRBJ1-5; the D is unclear. TRBV6-7 is sorted into the ORF group, with uncertain function. This CDR3 spans 17 amino acids. V was cut by 2 bases and J by 3 bases, with 17 bases left in between. The CDR3 DNA reads TGTGCCAGCAGTTACATGTGTATTAGGACTGACAATCAGCCCCAGCATTTT. Its protein product is CASSYMCIRTDNQPQHF.

The rearrangement uses TRBV20-1 and TRBJ2-2; D is possibly TRBD1 (7 bases). This CDR3 is 14 amino acids long. Germline assignment: CDR1 DFQATT and CDR2 SNEGSKA (reference sequence). V was clipped by 0 bases and J by 4 bases, with 9 bases between them. DNA of the CDR3: TGCAGTGCTAGAGACAGGGGGGCCACCGGGGAGCTGTTTTTT. This encodes CSARDRGATGELFF.

The chain has TRBV6-5 and TRBJ2-2; D is unresolved. The CDR3 covers 14 residues. CDR1 MNHEY and CDR2 SVGAGI come from the germline V gene. Trimming took 0 bases from V and 9 from J, leaving 11 bases between them. CDR3 bases: TGTGCCAGCAGTTACTCAGGGATTCGTTGGGAGCTGTTTTTT. Translated, it gives CASSYSGIRWELFF.

As to this clonotype: A much larger clone sits a single nucleotide away, making a read error possible. This rearrangement joins TRBV7-9 to TRBJ2-7; D may match TRBD1 or TRBD2 (5 bases each). There are 14 residues in the CDR3. Germline V lookup: CDR1 SEHNR, CDR2 FQNEAQ (reference sequence). The CDR3 spells CATSNAGATYERYF. CDR3 DNA: TGTGCCACATCTAACGCCGGGGCCACCTACGAGCGGTACTTC.